This TCR beta chain is drawn from a study of neurological immune-mediated disorders. CDR1 is DFQATT and CDR2 is SNEGSKA in the germline V gene (reference sequence). V shed 5 bases, J shed 9 bases, and the junction held 8 bases outside the gene matches. CDR3 length equals 12 residues. This clonotype showed up many times. A 10-nucleotide random UMI tagged transcripts in template-switch 5'RACE cDNA synthesis. TCRdb re-called the 5' RACE reads through MiXCR, storing one row per CDR3 protein. There are about 120,000 distinct CDR3 sequences in the sample; approximately 3.2% occur only once, and about 1.2% lies in the top ten.

The clonotype comes from a woman aged 25 to 39 with multiple sclerosis. The specimen sequenced was PBMCs. V gene TRBV20-1 combines with J gene TRBJ2-7; 9 nucleotides match TRBD2. This CDR3 is CSALSGSDRQYF. CDR3 DNA sequence: TGCAGTGCTCTTAGCGGGAGCGACCGGCAGTACTTC.